This T cell receptor (beta chain) was sequenced for a study of shared clonotypes between healthy human individuals. Study context: Each donor contributed plates that comprised three CD4 naive, three CD4 memory, two CD8 naive and one CD8 memory. Study-wide points: It was the few donors that limited the genetic and exposure-history diversity represented.

The CDR3 covers 15 residues. Germline assignment: CDR1 SGHNT and CDR2 YYREEE (reference sequence). Between the trimmed V and J ends, which lost 4 bases and 1 base, there was a span of 13 bases. Only one count was recorded for this clone. As yet, its antigen is unknown. The protocol was immunoSEQ multiplex PCR, while the TCRdb copy is restricted to in-frame clones and leaves out a portion. This table holds over 950,000 clones, around 77% found once. This receptor was taken from a man between 18 and 35 years old in good health. Some clones in this sample may be carry-over from other donors' samples. The V call is TRBV5-4, the J call TRBJ2-3; perhaps TRBD1 as D (6 bases). The sequenced sample consisted of memory CD4+ T cells from PBMCs. The subset is: CD45RA-negative fraction. In DNA form, the CDR3 reads TGTGCCAGCAGCCGACCGGACAGAGGCACAGATACGCAGTATTTT. Protein sequence: CASSRPDRGTDTQYF.